This TCR beta chain was obtained from a study of PD-1 blockade in classical Hodgkin lymphoma. At the level of the study: Nivolumab dosed at 3 mg/kg went to patients intravenously every 2 weeks.

General study results and limits: CD4+ but not CD8+ TCR diversity rose significantly by C4D1. Similar baseline diversity was found in complete responders and newly diagnosed patients.

Relapse after autologous stem cell transplantation occurred in every patient, and brentuximab vedotin exposure varied. Best overall response was complete response, partial response or progressive disease in these relapsed/refractory classical Hodgkin lymphoma patients. As for this clone: Its specificity is not known.

Repertoires were generated with immunoSEQ multiplex PCR, while TCRdb's copy carries only in-frame clones and drops some. The repertoire has just over 60,000 clones, about 87% of them found once; the top ten carry 9.5% to 15%. The specimen was peripheral blood mononuclear cells (PBMCs), collected at baseline. The sequence was obtained from a human donor with classical Hodgkin lymphoma.

Written as DNA, the CDR3 is TGTGCCAGTAGTACACTGGACAGGGTTCAGCATTTT. This sequence encodes CASSTLDRVQHF. The rearrangement joins TRBV19 to TRBJ1-5; 8 bases align to TRBD1. CDR1 is LNHDA and CDR2 is SQIVND in the germline V gene (reference sequence). V dropped 4 bases and J dropped 13; count of bases not matched to a gene: 6. The CDR3 sequence is 12 residues long.